The 10 T cell receptor beta chains listed next were all sequenced from one sample in a study of CD8+ T cells in alopecia areata. RNA extraction and reverse transcription yielded cDNA as sequencing template. The protocol was immunoSEQ multiplex PCR, while the TCRdb copy is restricted to in-frame clones and leaves out a portion. The table lists fewer than 70,000 clones, roughly two fifths of them singletons, with around 54% in the top ten. The source material was NKG2D-low CD8+ T cells sorted from blood. The receptors were sampled from a human donor with alopecia areata.

This clone was recorded only once. V gene TRBV4-1 combines with J gene TRBJ2-3; TRBD2 matches 7 bases. Germline V gene data show CDR1 as MGHRA and CDR2 as YSYEKL. This CDR3 spans 16 amino acids. J gave up 3 bases and V 4 bases, and 10 bases lay outside the gene matches. The CDR3 is CASSLAPQRGTDTQYF. The DNA for the CDR3 is TGCGCCAGCAGCCTCGCACCCCAGCGGGGTACAGATACGCAGTATTTT.

The chain employs TRBV27 and TRBJ1-3; no clear D gene. This CDR3 spans 14 amino acids. The V end was cut by 0 bases, the J end by 2 bases, with 5 bases between. CDR1 MNHEY and CDR2 SMNVEV come from the germline V gene (reference sequence). The CDR3 DNA reads TGTGCCAGCAGTTTATCAGGGCCTGGAAACACCATATATTTT. Translating gives CASSLSGPGNTIYF.

This chain connects TRBV30 to TRBJ2-1; no definite D call. This CDR3 spans 12 amino acids. The V gene lost 2 bases and the J gene lost 6 bases, with 8 bases spanning the gap. CDR1 and CDR2 (germline): GTSNPN, SVGIG (reference sequence). The CDR3 sequence: CAWSRTPNEQFF. The CDR3 nucleotides are TGTGCCTGGAGTAGGACCCCCAATGAGCAGTTCTTC.

The rearrangement links TRBV13 to TRBJ1-5; 7 bases are a match to TRBD1. The junction had 9 bases not matched to a gene; V was cut back by 5 bases and J by 2 bases. The length of the CDR3 is 16 residues. Looked up from germline, CDR1 is PRHDT and CDR2 is FYEKMQ (reference sequence). The CDR3 loop reads CASSASNRGRNQPQHF. CDR3 nucleotides: TGTGCCAGCAGCGCCTCCAATAGGGGGCGCAATCAGCCCCAGCATTTT.

This clone was detected a few times. The chain joins TRBV6-6 to TRBJ2-1, with 10 bases matching TRBD1. After removal of 5 bases from V and 6 bases from J, the junction contained 4 bases not matched to a gene. Germline lookup yields CDR1 MNHNY and CDR2 SVGAGI (reference sequence). CDR3 length: 14 residues. The CDR3 loop is CASSSGTGVNEQFF. The CDR3 DNA reads as TGTGCCAGCAGTAGCGGGACAGGGGTCAATGAGCAGTTCTTC.

This clone was detected only a few times. The chain employs TRBV19 and TRBJ2-7; D unclear. Germline V gene data show CDR1 as LNHDA and CDR2 as SQIVND (reference sequence). There are 13 residues in the CDR3. Deletions cut 8 bases from V and 3 bases from J, with 14 bases between. CDR3 sequence reads: CASGPRINYEQYF. CDR3 nucleotides: TGTGCCAGTGGGCCTCGGATCAACTACGAGCAGTACTTC.

The chain carries TRBV4-3 and TRBJ1-2; D possibly corresponds to TRBD1 (6 bases). CDR1 LGHNA and CDR2 YSLEER come from the germline V gene. This CDR3 has 14 residues. The germline V and J ends were trimmed by 1 base and 6 bases, with 12 bases remaining between them. The CDR3 sequence: CASSQGGPGDGYTF. The DNA for the CDR3 is TGCGCCAGCAGCCAAGGAGGGCCAGGGGATGGCTACACCTTC.

This clone was recorded a few times. The rearrangement uses TRBV29-1 and TRBJ2-1, with no clear D. The V and J ends lost 3 bases and 3 bases respectively, with 6 bases between them. The CDR3 contains 12 residues. CDR1 and CDR2 (germline): SQVTM, ANQGSEA. CDR3 protein: CSVEWGYNEQFF. The DNA of the CDR3 is TGCAGCGTTGAGTGGGGCTACAATGAGCAGTTCTTC.

The rearrangement uses TRBV7-9 and TRBJ2-7, with D possibly TRBD2 on 6 matching bases. Germline V gene lookup returns CDR1 SEHNR and CDR2 FQNEAQ (reference sequence). Deletions cut 1 base from V and 2 bases from J, with 9 bases between. The CDR3 totals 14 residues. CDR3 in DNA: TGTGCCAGCAGCTTAGGCGGGAACACCTACGAGCAGTACTTC. As protein: CASSLGGNTYEQYF.

A few counts support this clone. The V gene is TRBV13, the J gene TRBJ1-6; 8 bases align to TRBD1. V gave up 1 base and J gave up 9 bases; unmatched junction bases: 2. The CDR3 contains 14 residues. CDR1 PRHDT and CDR2 FYEKMQ come from the germline V gene (reference sequence). CDR3 loop: CASSLATGGSPLHF. The CDR3 nucleotides are TGTGCCAGCAGCTTAGCAACAGGGGGTTCACCCCTCCACTTT.